The 21 T cell receptor beta chains given below trace back to one sample, sequenced in a study of cytomegalovirus exposure and HLA in healthy donors. Method: immunoSEQ multiplex PCR; TCRdb's copy keeps in-frame clones and lacks some. The sample shows under 80,000 clones, around 94% of them seen only once. The sequenced sample was PBMCs. The receptors shown here come from a woman in her late teens or twenties in good health and CMV-seropositive.

This chain joins TRBV11-3 and TRBJ1-1; 7 bases are shared with TRBD1. The V and J ends lost 8 bases and 3 bases, in that order; junction bases with no gene match: 6. CDR3 size: 13 residues. Germline V gene sequence: CDR1 SGHNT, CDR2 YENEEA. The CDR3 here is CASGTASDTEAFF. CDR3 nucleotide sequence: TGTGCCAGCGGGACAGCTTCGGACACTGAAGCTTTCTTT.

V and J are TRBV21-1 and TRBJ1-6; TRBD1 was called by the table and not checked on the DNA. TRBV21-1 is flagged as a pseudogene. CDR3 length: 14 amino acids. CDR3 bases: TGTGCCAGCAGCAAAGGGGACAGCCGAGGACCCCTCCACTTT. Encoded protein: CASSKGDSRGPLHF.

The J gene is TRBJ1-1, the V gene TRBV6-5; D not certain. The CDR3 covers 14 residues. V was trimmed by 2 bases and J by 6 bases, leaving 13 bases between them. Germline V gives CDR1 MNHEY, CDR2 SVGAGI. This CDR3 reads CASSYELGRAEAFF. The CDR3 DNA reads TGTGCCAGCAGTTACGAGTTAGGGAGGGCTGAAGCTTTCTTT.

This chain joins TRBV4-1 and TRBJ1-5; D remains unclear. V dropped 0 bases and J dropped 1 base, with 7 bases sitting between them. Per germline, CDR1 MGHRA and CDR2 YSYEKL. The CDR3 extends over 15 amino acids. CDR3 sequence (DNA): TGCGCCAGCAGCCAAGATCGAAGCAGCAATCAGCCCCAGCATTTT. Translation gives CASSQDRSSNQPQHF.

This clone was counted a few times. The chain carries TRBV4-3 and TRBJ1-2, with D tentatively TRBD1 (5 bases). Germline CDR1 and CDR2: LGHNA and YSLEER. V lost 0 bases to trimming and J lost 8 bases, with 7 bases between them. This CDR3 spans 12 amino acids. The CDR3 coding sequence is TGCGCCAGCAGCCAAGACAGGGTGGGCTACACCTTC. It codes for CASSQDRVGYTF.

J is TRBJ1-5 and V is TRBV27, with TRBD1 identical over 7 bases. J was trimmed by 7 bases and V by 4 bases; bases with no gene match: 10. CDR3 length equals 15 residues. CDR1 MNHEY and CDR2 SMNVEV come from the germline V gene (reference sequence). The CDR3 nucleotides are TGTGCCAGCAGTTCCACAGGGGCGGGTGGGCAGCCCCAGCATTTT. Its protein product is CASSSTGAGGQPQHF.

The chain joins TRBV28 to TRBJ2-1, with 10 positions matching TRBD2. Germline assignment: CDR1 MDHEN and CDR2 SYDVKM. Trimming removed 4 bases from V and 3 bases from J; junction bases left unmatched: 6. This CDR3 is 16 amino acids long. The CDR3 here is CASSSIAGGGYNEQFF. CDR3 in DNA: TGTGCCAGCAGTTCCATAGCGGGGGGAGGCTACAATGAGCAGTTCTTC.

The chain employs TRBV28 and TRBJ2-3; D might be TRBD2 (6 bases). The ends were cut back, 0 bases at V and 5 bases at J, with 15 bases in the middle. The CDR3 runs to 16 residues. From germline, CDR1 is MDHEN and CDR2 SYDVKM. The CDR3 DNA follows: TGTGCCAGCAGTTTATGGGGATTGGAGGGTGGAGATACGCAGTATTTT. It translates to CASSLWGLEGGDTQYF.

The V gene is TRBV7-3, the J gene TRBJ2-1; 7 bases map to TRBD1. J was trimmed by 8 bases and V by 1 base; bases with no gene match: 2. The CDR3 has 13 amino acids. Germline V CDR1 and CDR2: SGHTA, FQGTGA. The CDR3: CASSLRDSHEQFF. CDR3 sequence (DNA): TGTGCCAGCAGCTTAAGGGACAGCCATGAGCAGTTCTTC.

The chain couples TRBV7-8 to TRBJ1-5, with 7 bases identical to TRBD1. V was clipped by 4 bases and J by 7 bases; unmatched bases: 7. CDR1 is SGHVS, CDR2 FQNEAQ, per germline. The CDR3 spans 14 residues. The DNA for the CDR3 is TGTGCCAGCAGCTCCAGGACAGGAAGGCAGCCCCAGCATTTT. Protein product: CASSSRTGRQPQHF.

The V and J genes are TRBV29-1 and TRBJ2-1, with 8 bases lining up with TRBD2. V lost 4 bases, J lost 8 bases, and 10 bases stayed unmatched. The CDR3 loop spans 14 amino acids. CDR1 is SQVTM and CDR2 is ANQGSEA in the germline V gene. CDR3 DNA sequence: TGCAGCGTTGTTGGGGGGCGGGGGGCTGATGAGCAGTTCTTC. It specifies CSVVGGRGADEQFF.

This chain connects TRBV9 to TRBJ2-7; TRBD2 agrees at 8 bases. Trimming removed 0 bases from V and 2 bases from J; junction bases left unmatched: 4. Germline CDR1 and CDR2: SGDLS and YYNGEE. CDR3 length equals 15 residues. The CDR3 coding sequence is TGTGCCAGCAGCGTAGGGGGACTAGGCCCCTACGAGCAGTACTTC. It specifies CASSVGGLGPYEQYF. Looking up the rest from reference TRBV9 and TRBJ2-7 gives the full variable domain: DSGVTQTPKHLITATGQRVTLRCSPRSGDLSVYWYQQSLDQGLQFLIQYYNGEERAKGNILERFSAQQFPDLHSELNLSSLELGDSALYFCASSVGGLGPYEQYFGPGTRLTVT.

The chain recombines TRBV29-1 with TRBJ2-3; D possibly corresponds to TRBD1 (6 bases). CDR3 size: 13 residues. V dropped 2 bases and J dropped 7 bases, with 13 bases sitting between them. Germline CDR1 reads SQVTM; CDR2 reads ANQGSEA. CDR3: CSVEKTGANTQYF. As DNA, the CDR3 is TGCAGCGTTGAAAAGACAGGCGCCAATACGCAGTATTTT.

The chain employs TRBV28 and TRBJ2-3, with D perhaps matching TRBD2 (6 bases). With 6 bases removed from V and 1 base from J, the gap between germline ends came to 17 bases. The CDR3 contains 16 residues. Germline CDR1 is MDHEN and CDR2 is SYDVKM. For the CDR3, the DNA is TGTGCCAGCAGAACCTTAGCGGAGAGGGGCACAGATACGCAGTATTTT. Its protein is CASRTLAERGTDTQYF.

This clone appeared once. V usage is TRBV5-1 and J usage is TRBJ1-1, with TRBD1 identical over 10 bases. CDR1 SGHRS and CDR2 YFSETQ come from the germline V gene. CDR3 size: 15 residues. V trimming: 7 bases; J trimming: 3 bases; junction bases outside the gene matches: 9. CDR3 residues: CASGTGAGGYTEAFF. The CDR3 DNA reads as TGCGCCAGCGGGACAGGGGCGGGGGGCTACACTGAAGCTTTCTTT.

This clone was detected only once. The V gene is TRBV18, the J gene TRBJ2-7; TRBD2 matches at 14 bases. The CDR3 spans 16 residues. V lost 1 base and J lost 1; bases outside the gene matches: 0. Germline CDR1 reads KGHSH; CDR2 reads LQKENI. The CDR3: CASSPRTSGGSYEQYF. The CDR3 DNA follows: TGTGCCAGCTCACCACGGACTAGCGGGGGGTCCTACGAGCAGTACTTC.

This chain links TRBV11-2 with TRBJ2-3, with D possibly TRBD2 on 6 matching bases. Trimming removed 0 bases at V and 0 bases at J, with 10 bases between. Germline loops: CDR1 SGHAT, CDR2 FQNNGV. CDR3 length equals 16 residues. This CDR3 is CASSLDRAGSTDTQYF. DNA of the CDR3: TGTGCCAGCAGCTTAGACCGGGCGGGAAGCACAGATACGCAGTATTTT.

The CDR3 nucleotides are TGTGCCAGCAGTGAGGGCAGACAAGAGACCCAGTACTTC. Its translation is CASSEGRQETQYF. The chain links TRBV2 to TRBJ2-5, with D unresolved. The germline CDR1 and CDR2 sequences are SNHLY and FYNNEI. This CDR3 region has 13 residues. With 3 bases removed from V and 2 bases from J, the gap between germline ends came to 7 bases.

The CDR3: CAISEGFVGDSFYEQYF. The CDR3, as DNA: TGTGCCATCAGTGAGGGATTCGTGGGGGACAGCTTCTACGAGCAGTACTTC. V is TRBV10-3 and J is TRBJ2-7, with 7 bases matching TRBD1. J gave up 3 bases and V 2 bases, and 13 bases lay outside the gene matches. Per the germline V gene, CDR1 is ENHRY and CDR2 is SYGVKD. The CDR3 totals 17 residues.

The chain employs TRBV30 and TRBJ2-5; the match to TRBD1 covers 9 bases. V lost 1 base, J lost 5 bases, and 8 bases stayed unmatched. Looked up from germline, CDR1 is GTSNPN and CDR2 is SVGIG (reference sequence). This CDR3 spans 15 amino acids. CDR3 in DNA: TGTGCCTGGAGTGACAAACAGGGGGCTGGGGAGACCCAGTACTTC. It translates to CAWSDKQGAGETQYF. Combining the CDR3 with reference TRBV30 and TRBJ2-5 gives the whole variable domain SQTIHQWPATLVQPVGSPLSLECTVEGTSNPNLYWYRQAAGRGLQLLFYSVGIGQISSEVPQNLSASRPQDRQFILSSKKLLLSDSGFYLCAWSDKQGAGETQYFGPGTRLLVL.

The chain links TRBV2 to TRBJ2-2; a possible D gene is TRBD2 (6 bases). CDR3 length: 19 amino acids. V was cut by 6 bases and J by 6 bases, with 29 bases left in between. Germline lookup yields CDR1 SNHLY and CDR2 FYNNEI. CDR3 DNA sequence: TGTGCCAGCAGCCCGGGACTTCTTATCTGGGGGGATAAGGCCGGGGAGCTGTTTTTT. It specifies CASSPGLLIWGDKAGELFF.